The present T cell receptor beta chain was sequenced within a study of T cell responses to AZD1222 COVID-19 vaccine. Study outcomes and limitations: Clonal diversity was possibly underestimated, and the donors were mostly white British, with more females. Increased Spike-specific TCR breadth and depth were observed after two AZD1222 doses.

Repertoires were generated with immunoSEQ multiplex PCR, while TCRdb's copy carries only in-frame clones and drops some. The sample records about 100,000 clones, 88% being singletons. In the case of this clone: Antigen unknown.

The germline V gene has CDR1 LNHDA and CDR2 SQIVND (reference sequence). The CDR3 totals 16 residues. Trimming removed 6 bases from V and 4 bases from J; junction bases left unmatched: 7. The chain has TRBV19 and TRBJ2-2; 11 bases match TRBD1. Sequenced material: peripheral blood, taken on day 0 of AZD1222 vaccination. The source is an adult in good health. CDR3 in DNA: TGTGCCAGTAGAGCCGGGACAGGGGGATTCACCGGGGAGCTGTTTTTT. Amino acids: CASRAGTGGFTGELFF.